This TCR beta chain was retrieved from a study of T cells in Graves' hyperthyroidism and ophthalmopathy. The study, taken as a whole, reports: Separating ophthalmopathy from stable hyperthyroidism was achieved by a 13 V-J model.

Losses at the gene ends were 0 bases for V and 3 bases for J; bases not matched to a gene: 7. The CDR3 contains 17 residues. CDR1 is LNHNV and CDR2 is YYDKDF in the germline V gene (reference sequence). Amplification of TCR beta CDR3 regions was performed using RNA transcripts as template. HTBI primers were the set used in a first-round RT-PCR of the TCR CDR3. Each CDR3 protein gets one entry after TCRdb re-called the multiplex PCR reads with MiXCR. This sample has tens of thousands of distinct CDR3 sequences, with 45% to 65% found just once. With regard to this clonotype: The antigen remains undetermined.

The receptor was derived from a man between 18 and 35 years old with Graves' hyperthyroidism. Sequences were obtained from peripheral blood or thyroid tissue (not recorded which). The chain is built from TRBV15 and TRBJ2-5, with TRBD1 identical over 10 bases. CDR3 sequence: CATSRDPQTGGKETQYF. In DNA form, the CDR3 reads TGTGCCACCAGCAGAGATCCTCAGACAGGGGGCAAAGAGACCCAGTACTTC.